This T cell receptor (beta chain) was found in a study of CD8+ T cells in alopecia areata. The wider study: Patients in the study were on tofacitinib for 6 to 18 months, then off it for 6 months. Study-level points and caveats: Compared with mice, patients displayed less clear TCR sharing, possibly for HLA-related reasons. Lesional scalp, especially alopecia totalis/universalis, showed higher clonality than normal scalp.

Note on this clone: Its antigen remains unidentified.

The J segment lost 6 bases and the V segment lost 6 bases, leaving 16 bases of the junction unmatched. Germline CDR1 is SQVTM and CDR2 is ANQGSEA. The CDR3 sequence is 15 residues long. Obtained from alopecia areata patients were lesional scalp punch biopsies along with peripheral blood. RNA, once extracted, was reverse transcribed into cDNA for use as the sequencing template. Here immunoSEQ multiplex PCR was the method, and the copy in TCRdb shows in-frame clones only, minus some. The sample includes fewer than 250,000 clones, 50% to 60% of them seen just once. This TCR was recovered from a human donor with alopecia areata. The chain recombines TRBV29-1 with TRBJ1-2; 7 positions match TRBD1. The sample here was CD4+ T cells sorted from blood, taken at week 0. This CDR3 reads CSVGSRDRVFNGYTF. In nucleotides, the CDR3 is TGCAGCGTGGGCTCCCGGGACAGAGTCTTTAATGGCTACACCTTC.